This paragraph covers one TCR beta chain sequence. Its antigen remains unknown. The length of the CDR3 is 12 residues. Between the trimmed V and J ends, which lost 2 bases and 3 bases, there was a span of 8 bases. CDR1 and CDR2 from the germline V gene are GTSNPN and SVGIG (reference sequence). Time point reported: recipient sample about 28 days before transplant, after cytoreduction. Profiled with immunoSEQ multiplex PCR; TCRdb holds only in-frame clones, not every one. The table lists fewer than 100,000 clones, about 96% of them singletons. The record originates from a study of T cell clonotyping in hematopoietic cell transplantation. Study-level results: Recipient TCR diversity dropped after transplant; expanded clonotypes rose from day 30 to 180.

This TCR was sampled from a woman aged 45-65 years with acute myeloid leukemia. Some clones in this sample may be carry-over from other donors' samples. V usage is TRBV30 and J usage is TRBJ2-7, with TRBD1 as a possible D gene (6 bases). The sequencing here drew on peripheral blood mononuclear cells, taken before stem cell transplant. The CDR3 region has the DNA TGTGCCTGGAGTAGACAGGACTACGAGCAGTACTTC. Its protein is CAWSRQDYEQYF.